Presented here are 13 T cell receptor beta chains from one specimen sequenced in a study of blood T cell repertoires in COVID-19. TCRdb's table, derived via immunoSEQ multiplex PCR, lists solely in-frame clones and lacks some. The sample shows just over 300,000 clones, approximately 89% of them seen only once. Sequencing used PBMCs or T cells enriched from blood (not recorded which). All receptors derive from a woman aged 40 to 50 who had recovered from COVID-19.

V and J are TRBV28 and TRBJ2-6; weak D call: TRBD2 (6 bases). The CDR3 is 18 amino acids. Per germline, CDR1 MDHEN and CDR2 SYDVKM. The V gene lost 4 bases and the J gene lost 4 bases, with 20 bases spanning the gap. The CDR3 is CASSWTIKKLGGANVLTF. The CDR3, as DNA: TGTGCCAGCAGTTGGACTATAAAAAAGTTAGGGGGGGCCAACGTCCTGACTTTC.

The V and J genes are TRBV28 and TRBJ1-1; 7 positions match TRBD1. The CDR3 length is 14 residues. Germline V gene sequence: CDR1 MDHEN, CDR2 SYDVKM. The ends lost 2 bases at V and 6 bases at J; junction bases unmatched: 6. The chain's CDR3 is CASSLAGRGAEAFF. The CDR3 coding sequence is TGTGCCAGCAGTTTAGCGGGCAGGGGGGCTGAAGCTTTCTTT.

This clone was observed a few times. The chain uses TRBV29-1 and TRBJ2-2, with D possibly matching TRBD1 (5 bases). The germline V gene has CDR1 SQVTM and CDR2 ANQGSEA. This CDR3 comprises 15 residues. V gave up 2 bases and J gave up 0 bases, with 10 bases separating them. This CDR3 reads CSVERGAANTGELFF. The CDR3 coding sequence is TGCAGCGTTGAACGTGGGGCTGCGAACACCGGGGAGCTGTTTTTT.

The chain combines TRBV19 with TRBJ1-1; D unclear. Trimming removed 5 bases from V and 4 bases from J, with 14 bases in between. The CDR3 loop spans 14 amino acids. CDR1 LNHDA and CDR2 SQIVND come from the germline V gene (reference sequence). The CDR3: CASSPLAESTEAFF. The DNA of the CDR3 is TGTGCCAGTAGTCCCTTGGCAGAAAGCACTGAAGCTTTCTTT.

This chain links TRBV2 with TRBJ1-2, with TRBD1 matching over 7 bases. J lost 4 bases, V lost 4 bases, and 6 bases had no gene match. The CDR3 runs to 14 residues. The germline V gene encodes CDR1 SNHLY and CDR2 FYNNEI. CDR3 sequence reads: CASSVTGNSYGYTF. CDR3 coding DNA: TGTGCCAGCAGTGTGACAGGGAATAGCTATGGCTACACCTTC.

V and J are TRBV6-5 and TRBJ1-3, with TRBD1 as a possible D gene (5 bases). Looked up from germline, CDR1 is MNHEY and CDR2 is SVGAGI. This CDR3 comprises 15 residues. The ends were cut back, 4 bases at V and 2 bases at J, with 12 bases in the middle. CDR3 sequence (DNA): TGTGCCAGCAGTTCCCGACAGAATGCTGGAAACACCATATATTTT. This encodes CASSSRQNAGNTIYF.

The V and J genes are TRBV9 and TRBJ1-4, with D possibly TRBD1 on 5 matching bases. The CDR3 loop spans 16 amino acids. V lost 2 bases and J 5 bases, leaving 16 bases between the germline ends. CDR1 and CDR2 (germline): SGDLS, YYNGEE. The CDR3 is CASSVGLGEGNEKLFF. CDR3 sequence (DNA): TGTGCCAGCAGCGTGGGTTTGGGGGAGGGGAATGAAAAACTGTTTTTT.

This chain joins TRBV11-2 and TRBJ2-3; 7 bases align to TRBD2. The length of the CDR3 is 16 residues. Germline V gene data show CDR1 as SGHAT and CDR2 as FQNNGV. J gave up 2 bases and V 5 bases, and 10 bases lay outside the gene matches. The CDR3, as DNA: TGTGCCAGCAGCACGCCCGGGACTATCCTCACAGATACGCAGTATTTT. The encoded protein is CASSTPGTILTDTQYF.

J is TRBJ2-1 and V is TRBV9; TRBD2 aligns across 9 bases. This CDR3 has 16 amino acids. Per germline, CDR1 SGDLS and CDR2 YYNGEE. After removal of 0 bases from V and 3 bases from J, the junction contained 4 bases not matched to a gene. The chain's CDR3 is CASSVGLADDYNEQFF. CDR3 DNA: TGTGCCAGCAGCGTAGGACTAGCGGACGACTACAATGAGCAGTTCTTC.

The chain links TRBV5-1 to TRBJ2-3; 8 positions agree with TRBD2. V was pared by 0 bases and J by 2 bases, with 8 bases of the junction left unmatched. Germline CDR1 and CDR2: SGHRS and YFSETQ. The CDR3 consists of 17 residues. Here the CDR3 reads CASSLGRGLEPTDTQYF. The CDR3 DNA reads as TGCGCCAGCAGCTTGGGGAGGGGACTAGAGCCCACAGATACGCAGTATTTT.

With respect to this clone: The sample has other DNA sequences that encode this CDR3 too. The J gene is TRBJ2-5, the V gene TRBV3-1 (or the pseudogene TRBV3-2); 7 nucleotides agree with TRBD2. The germline CDR1 and CDR2 sequences are LGHDT and YNNKEL (reference sequence). The V and J ends lost 0 bases and 5 bases, in that order; junction bases with no gene match: 6. The CDR3 loop spans 15 amino acids. The CDR3 region is CASSQDSRGGETQYF. The CDR3 nucleotides read TGTGCCAGCAGCCAAGATTCGAGGGGAGGGGAGACCCAGTACTTC.

The CDR3 sequence: CASSLTGGFGEQYF. The CDR3 bases are TGTGCCAGCAGTCTCACCGGGGGTTTCGGCGAGCAGTACTTC. The chain has TRBV27 and TRBJ2-7; D perhaps matches TRBD2 (6 bases). Trimming cost V 5 bases and J 6 bases, with 17 bases left between them. Germline-derived CDR1 and CDR2 are MNHEY and SMNVEV (reference sequence). This CDR3 has 14 residues.

The V and J genes are TRBV6-5 and TRBJ1-2, with a possible D match to TRBD1 (5 bases). Germline CDR1 and CDR2: MNHEY and SVGAGI. V lost 7 bases and J 8 bases, leaving 20 bases between the germline ends. The CDR3 is 14 amino acids. The CDR3, as DNA: TGTGCCAGCAAAAAGGGGCAGGGAATAGGAGGCTACACCTTC. Encoded protein: CASKKGQGIGGYTF.